A selection of T cell receptor beta chains follows, all from one sample in a study of OX40 agonist ivuxolimab in advanced cancers. TCRdb keeps only in-frame clones here, not all; method: immunoSEQ multiplex PCR. The top ten hold less than 6% of the sample, which has approximately 60,000 clones, about 89% seen once. Here the sequenced sample was CD4+ or CD8+ T cells sorted from blood, taken in a trial of the OX40 agonist ivuxolimab. The receptors here all came from an adult with an advanced solid tumor such as melanoma, head and neck, liver or kidney cancer. The CDR3 runs from the conserved cysteine through the conserved F or W. Fields, in order: D gene, clone size, V gene, J gene, CDR3 protein, CDR3 DNA. D genes are given only for firm matches. Rows may omit the clone size; those that give it use once, few, many or a size class.

.	.	TRBV28	TRBJ1-2	CASSLRQNYGYTF	TGTGCCAGCAGTTTAAGGCAGAACTATGGCTACACCTTC
TRBD1	.	TRBV28	TRBJ1-2	CASSLTGDGYTF	TGTGCCAGCAGCTTGACAGGGGATGGCTACACCTTC
.	.	TRBV14	TRBJ1-2	CASSPRTSLPRWDYGYTF	TGTGCCAGCAGCCCCAGGACATCCCTTCCTCGGTGGGACTATGGCTACACCTTC
.	.	TRBV19	TRBJ2-7	CASSANPRGSEQYF	TGTGCCAGTAGTGCGAACCCCAGGGGCTCCGAGCAGTACTTC
.	.	TRBV7-8	TRBJ2-3	CASSLLDPHSTDTQYF	TGTGCCAGCAGCTTGCTAGACCCTCATAGCACAGATACGCAGTATTTT
.	.	TRBV6-1	TRBJ1-4	CASSGHRANEKLFF	TGTGCCAGCAGTGGACACAGGGCTAATGAAAAACTGTTTTTT
.	.	TRBV6-1	TRBJ2-7	CASSEWSSYEQYF	TGTGCCAGCAGTGAATGGTCGTCCTACGAGCAGTACTTC
.	.	TRBV30	TRBJ1-1	CAWSARGRNTEAFF	TGTGCCTGGAGCGCCCGGGGGAGGAACACTGAAGCTTTCTTT
.	.	TRBV9	TRBJ2-5	CASSSGLVETQYF	TGTGCCAGCAGCTCTGGACTGGTCGAGACCCAGTACTTC
.	.	TRBV7-3	TRBJ2-3	CASSLVSGNTDTQYF	TGTGCCAGCAGCTTAGTAAGCGGTAACACAGATACGCAGTATTTT
TRBD1	.	TRBV6-1	TRBJ1-1	CASSGRGQLTNTEAFF	TGTGCCAGCAGTGGCCGGGGACAGCTTACGAACACTGAAGCTTTCTTT
.	few	TRBV28	TRBJ1-2	CATLNTGANYGYTF	TGTGCCACCCTTAACACAGGAGCTAACTATGGCTACACCTTC
.	.	TRBV6-5	TRBJ1-4	CASSFRGPNEKLFF	TGTGCCAGCAGTTTCAGGGGCCCTAATGAAAAACTGTTTTTT
.	.	TRBV30	TRBJ1-6	CASRDAYNSPLHF	TGTGCCTCCAGGGACGCCTATAATTCACCCCTCCACTTT
.	.	TRBV5-6	TRBJ2-5	CASSLHNTQYF	TGTGCCAGCAGCTTACACAACACCCAGTACTTC
.	.	TRBV28	TRBJ1-2	CASSYARGFGYTF	TGTGCCAGCAGTTATGCCAGGGGTTTTGGCTACACCTTC
TRBD1	.	TRBV5-8	TRBJ2-7	CASSLTGTGVYEQYF	TGTGCCAGCAGCTTAACCGGGACAGGGGTCTACGAGCAGTACTTC
.	once	TRBV11-1	TRBJ2-5	CASSIRDGHQETQYF	TGTGCCAGCAGCATAAGGGACGGACACCAAGAGACCCAGTACTTC
.	.	TRBV9	TRBJ2-5	CASSPLGAAATETQYF	TGTGCCAGCAGCCCGTTAGGGGCAGCAGCTACAGAGACCCAGTACTTC
.	.	TRBV6-5	TRBJ2-7	CASRPVQEGEQYF	TGTGCCAGCAGGCCGGTACAGGAAGGGGAGCAGTACTTC
.	.	TRBV28	TRBJ2-1	CASSFRKGRQDEQFF	TGTGCCAGCAGTTTTAGGAAGGGACGCCAAGATGAGCAGTTCTTC
TRBD1	.	TRBV19	TRBJ2-5	CASSIGTGGGETQYF	TGTGCCAGTAGTATTGGGACAGGGGGCGGGGAGACCCAGTACTTC
.	.	TRBV28	TRBJ2-1	CASGRVVYNEQFF	TGTGCCAGCGGACGTGTAGTCTACAATGAGCAGTTCTTC
.	.	TRBV21-1	TRBJ2-1	CASSKDRLAVSSYNEQFF	TGTGCCAGCAGCAAAGATCGACTAGCGGTCTCGTCCTACAATGAGCAGTTCTTC
.	.	TRBV27	TRBJ2-2	CASSPRSSGNTGELFF	TGTGCCAGCAGTCCCAGGAGTAGCGGAAACACCGGGGAGCTGTTTTTT